A single TCR beta chain is shown here with its context. What it binds is not known. The sample belongs to a study of cytomegalovirus exposure and HLA in healthy donors. General observations from the study: Other equally common chains were less clonally expanded than HLA-associated TCR beta chains, a later analysis showed. The study designated some 180 TCR beta chains cytomegalovirus-associated.

In the PCR, 60 Vbeta and 13 Jbeta primers were used. In the authors' workflow: An analysis that came later counted some 81 million unique TCR beta chains, approximately 10 million shared. Sequenced by immunoSEQ multiplex PCR; TCRdb stores in-frame clones only, minus some. V and J calls and clone size come straight from that table; D and trimming were deduced from the DNA. The data show fewer than 120,000 clones, more than 65% seen once. Per the germline V gene, CDR1 is LNHDA and CDR2 is SQIVND (reference sequence). The junction had 5 bases not matched to a gene; V was cut back by 6 bases and J by 5 bases. The CDR3 extends over 14 amino acids.

Specimen: PBMCs. This TCR was recovered from a man aged 25 to 40 in good health and CMV-seropositive. This chain connects TRBV19 to TRBJ2-1; TRBD1 agrees at 9 bases. The CDR3 nucleotides are TGTGCCAGTAGATGGGGACAGGGAGACAATGAGCAGTTCTTC. It translates to CASRWGQGDNEQFF.